Listed below are T cell receptor beta chains from one sample, sequenced in a study of blood T cells in healthy people across ages. MiXCR, run by TCRdb on the 5' RACE reads, gives a single entry per CDR3 protein. The sample has fewer than 1 million distinct CDR3 sequences; 40% to 50% are singletons. The sequencing sample was made of blood. The receptors derive from a man aged 55-75 years in good health. CDR3s include the opening cysteine and the closing phenylalanine or tryptophan. D genes are given only for firm matches. Clone size, where shown, is once, few, many, or a class for clones that have expanded.

J | size | V | D | CDR3 | DNA
TRBJ2-4 | . | TRBV2 | . | CASSEDRLATLAKNIQYF | TGTGCCAGCAGTGAAGACAGACTTGCCACTCTAGCCAAAAACATTCAGTACTTC
TRBJ2-3 | . | TRBV20-1 | TRBD2 | CSADRGLLAGGTDTQYF | TGCAGTGCCGACAGGGGGTTACTAGCGGGGGGCACAGATACGCAGTATTTT
TRBJ1-5 | . | TRBV5-5 | . | CASSLGGGVASNQPQHF | TGTGCCAGCAGCTTGGGTGGGGGTGTGGCAAGCAATCAGCCCCAGCATTTT
TRBJ2-7 | . | TRBV7-2 | TRBD2 | CASNPSGSGEQYF | TGTGCCAGCAACCCTAGCGGGTCGGGCGAGCAGTACTTC
TRBJ2-5 | . | TRBV7-9 | TRBD1 | CASSLGTGTVEETQYF | TGTGCCAGCAGCTTAGGGACCGGGACAGTCGAAGAGACCCAGTACTTC
TRBJ2-1 | . | TRBV20-1 | . | CSATPRNEQFF | TGCAGTGCGACCCCTCGCAATGAGCAGTTCTTC
TRBJ2-7 | once | TRBV3-1 | . | CASSQVIRGEQYF | TGTGCCAGCAGCCAAGTTATAAGGGGCGAGCAGTACTTC
TRBJ1-5 | . | TRBV12-3/TRBV12-4 | . | CASSPGTEGQPQHF | TGTGCCAGCAGTCCCGGGACCGAAGGCCAGCCCCAGCATTTT
TRBJ2-5 | . | TRBV20-1 | TRBD2 | CSARVTSGGNQGTQYF | TGCAGTGCTAGAGTTACTAGCGGGGGCAACCAAGGGACCCAGTACTTC
TRBJ2-3 | few | TRBV5-1 | . | CASSKTADTQYF | TGCGCCAGCAGCAAGACGGCAGATACGCAGTATTTT
TRBJ2-1 | once | TRBV11-2 | TRBD2 | CASSSGLLVYNEQFF | TGTGCCAGCAGCTCGGGACTATTGGTCTACAATGAGCAGTTCTTC
TRBJ2-1 | few | TRBV6-2/TRBV6-3 | . | CASSYGPYNEQFF | TGTGCCAGCAGTTACGGGCCGTACAATGAGCAGTTCTTC
TRBJ2-7 | . | TRBV4-3 | . | CASSQDLPPGRESYEQYF | TGCGCCAGCAGCCAAGATCTCCCCCCCGGCAGGGAGTCCTACGAGCAGTACTTC
TRBJ1-2 | . | TRBV25-1 | . | CASSESWYGYTF | TGTGCCAGCAGTGAATCTTGGTATGGCTACACCTTC
TRBJ1-1 | few | TRBV11-2 | . | CASSLDGAGRAEAFF | TGTGCCAGCAGCTTAGATGGTGCAGGGAGGGCTGAAGCTTTCTTT
TRBJ2-1 | many | TRBV10-3 | . | CAISETQTGNEQFF | TGTGCCATCAGTGAGACACAGACGGGGAATGAGCAGTTCTTC
TRBJ2-3 | . | TRBV20-1 | . | CSAAAVSGPTDTQYF | TGCAGTGCCGCCGCCGTTAGCGGCCCCACAGATACGCAGTATTTT
TRBJ1-5 | . | TRBV20-1 | . | CSASPGQASNQPQHF | TGCAGTGCTAGTCCGGGCCAGGCAAGCAATCAGCCCCAGCATTTT
TRBJ2-7 | many | TRBV5-1 | . | CASSPGTSFGEQYF | TGCGCCAGCAGCCCAGGGACATCCTTCGGCGAGCAGTACTTC
TRBJ2-1 | . | TRBV7-3 | TRBD2 | CASSLTGTSGVTEQFF | TGTGCCAGCAGCTTAACCGGGACTAGCGGAGTAACTGAGCAGTTCTTC
TRBJ2-3 | . | TRBV6-2/TRBV6-3 | . | CASRRPADTQYF | TGTGCCAGCAGACGACCCGCAGATACGCAGTATTTT
TRBJ2-1 | few | TRBV9 | TRBD2 | CASSASGTTSGEQFF | TGTGCCAGCAGCGCCTCCGGGACTACCAGCGGGGAGCAGTTCTTC
TRBJ2-5 | few | TRBV29-1 | TRBD2 | CSALAGVPWETQYF | TGCAGCGCCCTAGCGGGGGTGCCGTGGGAGACCCAGTACTTC
TRBJ2-5 | . | TRBV7-9 | TRBD1 | CASSLAPTGLDEQYF | TGTGCCAGCAGCCTAGCCCCGACAGGGTTGGATGAGCAGTACTTC
TRBJ1-6 | . | TRBV28 | . | CASSRSTGDNSPLHF | TGTGCCAGCAGTCGATCGACAGGAGACAATTCACCCCTCCACTTT
TRBJ2-7 | . | TRBV7-2 | TRBD2 | CACNSGRTYEQYF | TGTGCCTGCAATAGCGGGAGAACCTACGAGCAGTACTTC
TRBJ2-1 | . | TRBV10-3 | . | CAISGTSYQETQFF | TGTGCCATCAGCGGGACTTCGTACCAAGAGACCCAGTTCTTC
TRBJ1-1 | . | TRBV7-8 | TRBD1 | CASSAGQGTDEAFF | TGTGCCAGCAGCGCGGGACAGGGAACGGATGAAGCTTTCTTT
TRBJ2-4 | . | TRBV5-1 | . | CASSCTGGYSNIQYF | TGCGCCAGCAGCTGCACAGGCGGGTATTCAAACATTCAGTACTTC
TRBJ1-4 | . | TRBV7-2 | TRBD1 | CASRPGTVNEKLFF | TGTGCCAGCAGACCCGGGACAGTCAATGAAAAACTGTTTTTT
TRBJ1-6 | many | TRBV7-2 | . | CASSLAGYEPLHF | TGTGCCAGCAGCTTAGCGGGGTATGAGCCCCTCCACTTT
TRBJ1-2 | . | TRBV5-1 | . | CASSLMGGRGYTF | TGCGCCAGCAGCTTGATGGGGGGTAGGGGCTACACCTTC
TRBJ2-1 | . | TRBV6-2/TRBV6-3 | . | CASIGGGAEDEQFF | TGTGCCAGCATTGGGGGGGGGGCCGAGGATGAGCAGTTCTTC
TRBJ2-2 | . | TRBV12-3/TRBV12-4 | TRBD1 | CASSPDRDELFF | TGTGCCAGCAGCCCGGACAGGGATGAGCTGTTTTTT
TRBJ2-3 | few | TRBV24-1 | . | CATSDPYTQYF | TGTGCCACCAGTGATCCCTATACGCAGTATTTT
TRBJ2-3 | few | TRBV7-2 | TRBD2 | CASSPRGGRTDTQYF | TGTGCCAGCAGCCCCCGGGGGGGCCGTACAGATACGCAGTATTTT
TRBJ2-4 | . | TRBV27 | . | CASRRTSLAKNIQYF | TGTGCCAGCAGACGGACAAGTCTAGCCAAAAACATTCAGTACTTC
TRBJ2-2 | . | TRBV28 | TRBD2 | CASRLAANTGELFF | TGTGCCAGCAGACTAGCGGCGAACACCGGGGAGCTGTTTTTT
TRBJ2-5 | few | TRBV20-1 | . | CSATVETQYF | TGCAGTGCTACGGTGGAGACCCAGTACTTC
TRBJ2-7 | few | TRBV2 | TRBD1 | CASSEASGQMYEQYF | TGTGCCAGCAGTGAAGCGTCGGGACAGATGTACGAGCAGTACTTC
TRBJ2-7 | . | TRBV6-1 | TRBD2 | CASTNQAGEAYEQYF | TGTGCCAGCACCAACCAAGCGGGGGAGGCCTACGAGCAGTACTTC
TRBJ2-7 | . | TRBV7-2 | . | CASSLPGLGVENEQYF | TGTGCCAGCAGCTTACCCGGTCTAGGGGTTGAAAACGAGCAGTACTTC
TRBJ2-5 | few | TRBV6-6 | . | CASRITGQETQYF | TGTGCCAGCAGAATAACAGGGCAAGAGACCCAGTACTTC
TRBJ1-2 | . | TRBV20-1 | TRBD1 | CSARGTGTPNYGYTF | TGCAGTGCTAGAGGGACAGGGACCCCTAACTATGGCTACACCTTC
TRBJ2-1 | . | TRBV20-1 | . | CSATAQAYNEQFF | TGCAGTGCTACTGCACAGGCTTACAATGAGCAGTTCTTC
TRBJ1-5 | . | TRBV6-1 | . | CASSEARNQPQHF | TGTGCCAGCAGTGAAGCTCGCAATCAGCCCCAGCATTTT
TRBJ1-2 | few | TRBV20-1 | . | CSARDRGRRGYTF | TGCAGTGCTAGAGATCGGGGCCGACGCGGCTACACCTTC
TRBJ1-2 | . | TRBV5-1 | . | CASSLVGGAGGYTF | TGCGCCAGCAGCTTGGTGGGGGGCGCAGGTGGCTACACCTTC